This T cell receptor (beta chain) was recorded in a study of cytomegalovirus exposure and HLA in healthy donors. PCR involved 60 Vbeta and 13 Jbeta primers. TCRdb's table, derived via immunoSEQ multiplex PCR, lists solely in-frame clones and lacks some. The data show approximately 150,000 clones, 76% seen once. This clone was seen more than once but under ten times. Its antigen is not identified. The CDR3 sequence is 14 residues long. Trimming took off 5 bases at V and 3 bases at J, with 10 bases between the two ends. Germline CDR1 and CDR2: SEHNR and FQNEAQ (reference sequence). Study conclusions and caveats: Later analysis showed TCR association rates varying by HLA locus, highest for DRB1 and lowest for HLA-C. What was likely a sequencing artifact was a cluster of highly shared sequence variants. In an earlier analysis, in around 590 donors, most V segments appeared productive either ~90% or ~30% of the time.

The chain employs TRBV7-9 and TRBJ1-4, with a weak D call TRBD1 (6 bases). Sequences were obtained from PBMCs. This clonotype was sampled from a woman between 40 and 50 years old in good health and CMV-seronegative. CDR3 sequence reads: CASSPQGSNEKLFF. The CDR3, as DNA: TGTGCCAGCAGCCCACAGGGATCTAATGAAAAACTGTTTTTT.